These T cell receptor beta chains were read from a single sample in a study of blood T cell repertoires in COVID-19. The repertoire was sequenced with immunoSEQ multiplex PCR; TCRdb's copy has only in-frame clones and lacks some. The repertoire holds under 300,000 clones, with around 90% as singletons. Sequencing was performed on peripheral blood. These receptors all stem from a man aged 55-75 years who had recovered from COVID-19. Both conserved end residues are part of each CDR3. The D gene is left open where the match is weak. Not every row has a clone size; where given, it reads once, few, many or a size class.

V gene,D gene,clone size,J gene,CDR3 DNA,CDR3 protein
TRBV2,TRBD1,.,TRBJ1-6,TGTGCCAGCAGTGCGGACAGGGTTGGGCCCCTCCACTTT,CASSADRVGPLHF
TRBV19,.,.,TRBJ2-2,TGTGCCAGTAGTAGGCCCACAGCCCCCGGGGAGCTGTTTTTT,CASSRPTAPGELFF
TRBV10-3,.,.,TRBJ1-3,TGTGCCATCAGTGAGTCCGCAGGGGAAATACCGCGCTCTGGAAACACCATATATTTT,CAISESAGEIPRSGNTIYF
TRBV24-1,.,.,TRBJ1-2,TGTGCCACCAGCGGGGGGTTAGGTGGAGGCTACACCTTC,CATSGGLGGGYTF
TRBV4-2,TRBD2,.,TRBJ2-6,TGTGCCAGCAGCCAAGATGTCTACCGCGGGGGGGCCGGGCTTGCTGGGGCCAACGTCCTGACTTTC,CASSQDVYRGGAGLAGANVLTF
TRBV18,TRBD1,.,TRBJ1-2,TGTGCCAGCTCACCAGTAGCAGGGGGAAATGGCTACACCTTC,CASSPVAGGNGYTF
TRBV6-4,.,.,TRBJ1-1,TGTGCCAGCAACAAGGGGGTGTGGGACACTGAAGCTTTCTTT,CASNKGVWDTEAFF
TRBV9,.,.,TRBJ1-1,TGTGCCAGCAGCCCCCGGGACTACAGGAACACTGAAGCTTTCTTT,CASSPRDYRNTEAFF
TRBV24-1,.,.,TRBJ2-5,TGTGCCACAGGTCACAGAAACCAAGAGACCCAGTACTTC,CATGHRNQETQYF
TRBV11-1,.,few,TRBJ2-2,TGTGCCAGCAGCTTATGGGGGGTCTGGAACACCGGGGAGCTGTTTTTT,CASSLWGVWNTGELFF
TRBV6-5,.,.,TRBJ1-6,TGTGCCAGCAGTTACGAGAGCTCCTATAATTCACCCCTCCACTTT,CASSYESSYNSPLHF
TRBV9,.,.,TRBJ2-4,TGTGCCAGCAGCGCGAACGCGGGCAAAAACATTCAGTACTTC,CASSANAGKNIQYF
TRBV5-6,.,.,TRBJ2-5,TGTGCCAGCAGCTTGGCCGTTGCTAGCTTTGAGACCCAGTACTTC,CASSLAVASFETQYF
TRBV28,.,.,TRBJ1-1,TGTGCCAGCAGTTTGAGGGAAGCTGAAGCTTTCTTT,CASSLREAEAFF
TRBV5-5,TRBD1,.,TRBJ1-6,TGTGCCAGCAGCTCAACCGGGACAGGATATAATTCACCCCTCCACTTT,CASSSTGTGYNSPLHF
TRBV18,.,.,TRBJ1-5,TGTGCCAGCTCACCACCTGGAGGGGCGACGCAGCCCCAGCATTTT,CASSPPGGATQPQHF
TRBV4-1,.,.,TRBJ2-2,TGCGCCAGCAGCCCCGGCCCCGTGGTAGCCGTGAACGGGGAGCTGTTTTTT,CASSPGPVVAVNGELFF
TRBV1,.,.,TRBJ2-3,TGCACCAGCAGCCAAGATGGCACTAGCGAGACCACAGATACGCAGTATTTT,CTSSQDGTSETTDTQYF
TRBV5-1,.,.,TRBJ2-7,TGCGCCAGCAGCTTCGGCCTACCCGTCGGGGAGCAGTACTTC,CASSFGLPVGEQYF
TRBV2,TRBD1,.,TRBJ2-7,TGTGCCAGCAGTGAGAGACAGGGCTCCTACGAGCAGTACTTC,CASSERQGSYEQYF
TRBV19,TRBD1,.,TRBJ2-7,TGTGCCAGTAAGTTGTCGGGACAGGCCCTAAAGCAGTACTTC,CASKLSGQALKQYF
TRBV6-6,.,.,TRBJ1-6,TGTGCCAGCAGACAGGGTTTCCATTCACCCCTCCACTTT,CASRQGFHSPLHF
TRBV19,.,.,TRBJ1-5,TGTGCCACCCTGGGAGAGGAACTCAATCAGCCCCAGCATTTT,CATLGEELNQPQHF
TRBV18,.,.,TRBJ1-4,TGTGCCAGCTCAGGGGACACCTCAGAAAAACTGTTTTTT,CASSGDTSEKLFF
TRBV2,.,many,TRBJ2-7,TGTGCCAGCACCCGCGGGAACTTAAACTCCTACGAGCAGTACTTC,CASTRGNLNSYEQYF
TRBV5-5,.,.,TRBJ2-5,TGTGCCAGCAGCCCAGTGAGGGTAAACCAAGAGACCCAGTACTTC,CASSPVRVNQETQYF
TRBV23-1,.,once,TRBJ2-6,TGCGCCAGCAGTCAGGGGAAACAGGGTCGCTCTGGGGCCAACGTCCTGACTTTC,CASSQGKQGRSGANVLTF
TRBV3-1/TRBV3-2,TRBD1,.,TRBJ1-5,TGTGCCAGCAGCCGGACAGGTACGAGCAATCAGCCCCAGCATTTT,CASSRTGTSNQPQHF
TRBV9,.,.,TRBJ2-3,TGTGCCAGCGCCTCTCGGGAGTCGCAGTATTTT,CASASRESQYF
TRBV28,.,.,TRBJ2-1,TGTGCCAGCAGTTTGCCGGGGAACAATGAGCAGTTCTTC,CASSLPGNNEQFF
TRBV7-2,TRBD2,.,TRBJ2-5,TGTGCCAGCAGCCGTGGACTAGCGGGGGGCTGGGAGACCCAGTACTTC,CASSRGLAGGWETQYF
TRBV19,.,.,TRBJ1-2,TGTGCCAGTAGCCAAACTGCAGGTGGCTACACCTTC,CASSQTAGGYTF
TRBV27,TRBD1,few,TRBJ2-7,TGTGCCAGCAGTTCTATCCTCCGCCGACAGGGGGTGTACGAGCAGTACTTC,CASSSILRRQGVYEQYF
TRBV5-4,TRBD2,.,TRBJ2-3,TGTGCCAGCAGCTTGACTAGCGGCGGGGATACGCAGTATTTT,CASSLTSGGDTQYF
TRBV12-3/TRBV12-4,.,.,TRBJ2-5,TGTGCCAGCAGTTTCTCCCAAGAGACCCAGTACTTC,CASSFSQETQYF
TRBV6-1,.,.,TRBJ1-2,TGTGCCAGCAGTGAAGCGGGGGGGGTCTATGGCTACACCTTC,CASSEAGGVYGYTF
TRBV12-5,.,.,TRBJ2-1,TGTGCTAGTGGTAAAGGGACAATAGACAATGAGCAGTTCTTC,CASGKGTIDNEQFF
TRBV2,.,.,TRBJ1-6,TGTGCCAGCCGAGTGCAGGGTTATTCACCCCTCCACTTT,CASRVQGYSPLHF
TRBV6-6,.,.,TRBJ1-1,TGTGCCAGCATTGCAGGGTCTGATGAAGCTTTCTTT,CASIAGSDEAFF
TRBV4-1,.,.,TRBJ2-7,TGCGCCAGCAGCCAAGAGAGGGCCTCGATATACGAGCAGTACTTC,CASSQERASIYEQYF